This TCR beta chain was profiled in a study of T cells expressing NK-cell markers. Study-level information: One of eight sequenced donors was HCMV-seronegative; the other seven were seropositive.

Researchers built TCR beta cDNA using 5'RACE template switching with UMIs. TCRdb re-called the 5' RACE reads and gives one entry per CDR3 protein, without DNA. The ten top clones account for around 5%, within a sample of 350,000 to 450,000 distinct CDR3 sequences. The CDR3 is made up of 17 amino acids. The germline V gene encodes CDR1 MNHEY and CDR2 SVGEGT. The receptor comes from a man aged 18 to 69 in good health. The chain employs TRBV6-2 or TRBV6-3 and TRBJ2-2. Sequences were obtained from blood T cells: a sorted CD56 or NKG2C T cell subset, CD4+ or CD8+ T cells, or bulk PBMC T cells (not recorded which). CDR3 protein: CASSYSSSRANTGELFF.